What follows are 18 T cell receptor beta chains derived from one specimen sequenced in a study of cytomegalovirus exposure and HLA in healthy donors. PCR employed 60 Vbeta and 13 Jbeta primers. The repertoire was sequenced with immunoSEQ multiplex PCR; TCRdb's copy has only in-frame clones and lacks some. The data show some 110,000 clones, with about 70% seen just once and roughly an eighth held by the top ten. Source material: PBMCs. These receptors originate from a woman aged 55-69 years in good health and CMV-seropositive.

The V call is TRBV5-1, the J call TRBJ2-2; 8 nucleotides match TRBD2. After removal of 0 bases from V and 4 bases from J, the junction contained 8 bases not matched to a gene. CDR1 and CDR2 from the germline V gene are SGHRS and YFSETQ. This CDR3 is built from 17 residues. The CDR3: CASSLAAGGWGTGELFF. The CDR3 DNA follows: TGCGCCAGCAGCTTGGCCGCGGGGGGCTGGGGCACCGGGGAGCTGTTTTTT.

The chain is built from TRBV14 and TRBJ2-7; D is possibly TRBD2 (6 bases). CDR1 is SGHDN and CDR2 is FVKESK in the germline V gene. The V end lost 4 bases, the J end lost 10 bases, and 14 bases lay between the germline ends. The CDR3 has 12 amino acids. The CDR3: CASSPRDSIQYF. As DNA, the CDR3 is TGTGCCAGCAGCCCGCGGGACTCCATACAGTACTTC.

CDR3 protein: CASSFRGGPSDTQYF. CDR3 coding DNA: TGTGCCAGCAGCTTCCGGGGGGGCCCATCAGATACGCAGTATTTT. The gene calls are TRBV5-6 and TRBJ2-3; 8 nucleotides match TRBD2. V lost 2 bases to trimming and J lost 4 bases; unmatched junction nucleotides: 6. The germline CDR1 and CDR2 sequences are SGHDT and YYEEEE. This CDR3 region has 15 residues. Together with reference TRBV5-6 and TRBJ2-3, the CDR3 gives the full variable domain: DAGVTQSPTHLIKTRGQQVTLRCSPKSGHDTVSWYQQALGQGPQFIFQYYEEEERQRGNFPDRFSGHQFPNYSSELNVNALLLGDSALYLCASSFRGGPSDTQYFGPGTRLTVL.

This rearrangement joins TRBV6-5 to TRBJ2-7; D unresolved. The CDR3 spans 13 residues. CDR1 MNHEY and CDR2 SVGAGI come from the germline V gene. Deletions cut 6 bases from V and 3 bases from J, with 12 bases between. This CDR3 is CASSPPNNYEQYF. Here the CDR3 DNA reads TGTGCCAGCAGCCCCCCAAACAACTACGAGCAGTACTTC.

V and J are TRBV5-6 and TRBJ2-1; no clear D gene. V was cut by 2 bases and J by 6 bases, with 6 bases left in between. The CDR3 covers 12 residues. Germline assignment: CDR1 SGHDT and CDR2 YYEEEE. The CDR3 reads CASSFILNEQFF. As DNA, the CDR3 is TGTGCCAGCAGCTTTATCCTCAATGAGCAGTTCTTC. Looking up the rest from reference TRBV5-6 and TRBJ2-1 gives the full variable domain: DAGVTQSPTHLIKTRGQQVTLRCSPKSGHDTVSWYQQALGQGPQFIFQYYEEEERQRGNFPDRFSGHQFPNYSSELNVNALLLGDSALYLCASSFILNEQFFGPGTRLTVL.

CDR3 amino acids: CASSGDRWNTGELFF. The CDR3 DNA sequence: TGTGCCAGCAGCGGGGACAGGTGGAACACCGGGGAGCTGTTTTTT. This chain joins TRBV7-8 and TRBJ2-2; TRBD1 matches 8 bases. The CDR3 spans 15 residues. In germline, CDR1 is SGHVS, CDR2 FQNEAQ. The V segment lost 5 bases and the J segment 1 base; nucleotides outside the gene matches: 3.

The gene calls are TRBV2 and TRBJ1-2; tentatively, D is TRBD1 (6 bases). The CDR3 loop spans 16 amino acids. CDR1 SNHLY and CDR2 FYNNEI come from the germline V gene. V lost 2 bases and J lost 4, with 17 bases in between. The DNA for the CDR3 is TGTGCCAGCAGTGAATCCGTCAGGGGTTCGAGCTATGGCTACACCTTC. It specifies CASSESVRGSSYGYTF.

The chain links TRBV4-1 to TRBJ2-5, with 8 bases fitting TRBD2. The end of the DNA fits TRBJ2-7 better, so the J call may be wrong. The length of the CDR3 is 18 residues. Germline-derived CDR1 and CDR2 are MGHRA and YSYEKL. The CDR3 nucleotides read TGCGCCAGCAGCCAATTTGGGGGAAGCGGGAGTGGGGCTTACGAGCAGTACTTC. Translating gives CASSQFGGSGSGAYEQYF.

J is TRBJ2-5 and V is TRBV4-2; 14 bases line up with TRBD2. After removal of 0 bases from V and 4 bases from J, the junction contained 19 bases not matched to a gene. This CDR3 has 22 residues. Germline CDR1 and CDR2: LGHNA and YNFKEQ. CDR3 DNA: TGTGCCAGCAGCCAAGATAGACTAGCGGGGGGGCGGGTCTATGGGCAAAGAGAGACCCAGTACTTC. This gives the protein CASSQDRLAGGRVYGQRETQYF.

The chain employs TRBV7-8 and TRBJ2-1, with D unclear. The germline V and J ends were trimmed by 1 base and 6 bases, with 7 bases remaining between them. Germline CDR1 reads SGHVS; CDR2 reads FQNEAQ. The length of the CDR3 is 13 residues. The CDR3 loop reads CASSLERGNEQFF. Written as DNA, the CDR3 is TGTGCCAGCAGCTTAGAAAGAGGCAATGAGCAGTTCTTC.

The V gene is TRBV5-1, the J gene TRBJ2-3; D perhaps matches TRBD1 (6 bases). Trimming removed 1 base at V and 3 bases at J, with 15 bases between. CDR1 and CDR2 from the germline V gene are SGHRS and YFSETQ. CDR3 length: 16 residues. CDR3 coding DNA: TGCGCCAGCAGCTTGAGGCAACAGGGTGCAACAGATACGCAGTATTTT. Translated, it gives CASSLRQQGATDTQYF.

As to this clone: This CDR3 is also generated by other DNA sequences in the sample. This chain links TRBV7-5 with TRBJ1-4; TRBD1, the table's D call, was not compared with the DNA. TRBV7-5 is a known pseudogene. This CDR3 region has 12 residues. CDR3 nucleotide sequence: TGTGTCAGAAGCTCGCCAGGTGTCTGGTCGCTTTTT. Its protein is CVRSSPGVWSLF.

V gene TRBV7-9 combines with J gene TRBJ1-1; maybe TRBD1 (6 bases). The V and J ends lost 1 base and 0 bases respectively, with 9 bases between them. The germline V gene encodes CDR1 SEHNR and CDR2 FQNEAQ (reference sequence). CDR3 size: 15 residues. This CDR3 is CASSLDTGMNTEAFF. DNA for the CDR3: TGTGCCAGCAGCTTAGATACAGGGATGAACACTGAAGCTTTCTTT.

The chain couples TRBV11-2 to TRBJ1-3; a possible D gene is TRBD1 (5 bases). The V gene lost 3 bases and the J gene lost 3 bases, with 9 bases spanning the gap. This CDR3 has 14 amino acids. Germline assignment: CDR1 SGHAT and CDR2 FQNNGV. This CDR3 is CASSLGLRGNTIYF. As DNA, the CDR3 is TGTGCCAGCAGCTTGGGGCTCCGTGGAAACACCATATATTTT.

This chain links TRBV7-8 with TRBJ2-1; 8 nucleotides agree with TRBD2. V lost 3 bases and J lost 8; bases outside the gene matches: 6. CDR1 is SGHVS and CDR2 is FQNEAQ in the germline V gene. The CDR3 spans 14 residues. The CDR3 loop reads CASSFQAGVDEQFF. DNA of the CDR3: TGTGCCAGCAGCTTCCAAGCGGGAGTAGATGAGCAGTTCTTC.

The CDR3: CSVPSHTEAFF. CDR3 DNA: TGCAGTGTCCCTTCCCACACTGAAGCTTTCTTT. The chain uses TRBV20-1 and TRBJ1-1; no clear D gene. V lost 7 bases and J 3 bases, leaving 9 bases between the germline ends. Germline loops: CDR1 DFQATT, CDR2 SNEGSKA (reference sequence). There are 11 residues in the CDR3.

This chain's CDR3 is CACIRQPLTYEQYF. For the CDR3, the DNA is TGTGCCTGCATTCGACAGCCATTAACCTACGAGCAGTACTTC. The J gene is TRBJ2-7, the V gene TRBV30; tentatively, D is TRBD1 (5 bases). From germline, CDR1 is GTSNPN and CDR2 SVGIG (reference sequence). The CDR3 sequence is 14 residues long. The germline V and J ends were trimmed by 6 bases and 2 bases, with 17 bases remaining between them.

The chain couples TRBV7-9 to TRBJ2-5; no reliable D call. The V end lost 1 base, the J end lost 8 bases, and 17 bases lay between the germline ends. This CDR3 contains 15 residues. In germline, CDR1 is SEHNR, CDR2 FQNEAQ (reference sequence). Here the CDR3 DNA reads TGTGCCAGCAGCTTAGATTTGTCGGCTAGAGGTACCCAGTACTTC. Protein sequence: CASSLDLSARGTQYF.